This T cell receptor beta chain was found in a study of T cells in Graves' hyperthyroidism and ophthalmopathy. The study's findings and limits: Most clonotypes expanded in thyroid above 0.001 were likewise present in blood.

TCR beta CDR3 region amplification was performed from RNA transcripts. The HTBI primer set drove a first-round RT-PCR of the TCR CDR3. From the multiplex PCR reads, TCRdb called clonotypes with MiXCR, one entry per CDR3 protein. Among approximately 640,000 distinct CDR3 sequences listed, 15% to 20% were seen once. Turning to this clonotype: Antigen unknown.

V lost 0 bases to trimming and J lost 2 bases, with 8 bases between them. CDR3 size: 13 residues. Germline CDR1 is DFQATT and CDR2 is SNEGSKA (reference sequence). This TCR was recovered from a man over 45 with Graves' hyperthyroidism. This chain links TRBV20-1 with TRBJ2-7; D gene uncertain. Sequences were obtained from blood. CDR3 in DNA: TGCAGTGCTAGAGATAGCAGTCCCTACGAGCAGTACTTC. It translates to CSARDSSPYEQYF.